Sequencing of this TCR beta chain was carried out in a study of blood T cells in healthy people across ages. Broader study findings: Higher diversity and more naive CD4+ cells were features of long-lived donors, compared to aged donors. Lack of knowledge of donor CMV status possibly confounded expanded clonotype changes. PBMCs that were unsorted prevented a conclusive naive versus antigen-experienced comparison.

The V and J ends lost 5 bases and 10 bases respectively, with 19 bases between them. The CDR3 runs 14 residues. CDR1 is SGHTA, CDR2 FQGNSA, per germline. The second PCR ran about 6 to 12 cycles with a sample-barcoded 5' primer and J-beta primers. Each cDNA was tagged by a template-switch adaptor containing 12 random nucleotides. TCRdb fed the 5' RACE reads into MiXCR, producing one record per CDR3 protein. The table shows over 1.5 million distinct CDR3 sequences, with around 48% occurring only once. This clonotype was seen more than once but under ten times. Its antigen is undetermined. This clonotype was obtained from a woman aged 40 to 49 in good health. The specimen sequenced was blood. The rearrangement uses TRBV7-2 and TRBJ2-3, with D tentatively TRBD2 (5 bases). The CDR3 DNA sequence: TGTGCCAGCAGCCCGCGGACTGTCCCTATGGCGCAGTATTTT. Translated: CASSPRTVPMAQYF.